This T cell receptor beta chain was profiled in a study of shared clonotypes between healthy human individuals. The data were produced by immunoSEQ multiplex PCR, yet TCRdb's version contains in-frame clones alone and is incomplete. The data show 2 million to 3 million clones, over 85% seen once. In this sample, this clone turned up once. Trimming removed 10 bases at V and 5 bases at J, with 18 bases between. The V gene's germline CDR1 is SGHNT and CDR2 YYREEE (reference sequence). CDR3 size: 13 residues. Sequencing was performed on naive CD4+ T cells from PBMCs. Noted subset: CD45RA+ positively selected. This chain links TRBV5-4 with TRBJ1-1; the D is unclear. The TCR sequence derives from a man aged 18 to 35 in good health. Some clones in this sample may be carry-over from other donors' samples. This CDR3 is CAGPPRRWTEAFF. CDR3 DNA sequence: TGTGCCGGCCCCCCCCGGCGGTGGACTGAAGCTTTCTTT.